Given below is one T cell receptor beta chain in context. Its antigen is currently unknown. Germline trimming cut 7 bases from V and 0 bases from J; bases unmatched to any gene: 6. CDR3 length equals 14 residues. The V gene's germline CDR1 is SGHRS and CDR2 YFSETQ. This record belongs to a study of regulatory T cells in long-lasting Graves disease. Notes on the study in general: Graves' patients with persistent disease showed TCR diversity lower than patients newly diagnosed. Comparison showed that persistent patients shared more public clonotypes (2,741) than new patients (about 970). Repertoires from persistent disease leaned toward TRBV28, TRBJ1-2 and TRBJ2-5.

Building of the TCR beta libraries involved iRepertoire HTBI primers and Arm-PCR of CDR3 regions. Each CDR3 protein is one row after TCRdb ran MiXCR on the multiplex PCR reads. The sample lists 700,000 or so distinct CDR3 sequences, 25% to 35% occurring once. Time point here: persistent/refractory GD, antithyroid drugs over 5 years with positive TRAb. The TCR library was prepared using RNA isolated from PBMCs. The clonotype comes from a female donor with Graves disease. Specimen: peripheral blood mononuclear cells (PBMCs), collected when the disease was refractory, from a patient treated with antithyroid drugs. The rearrangement uses TRBV5-1 and TRBJ1-1; TRBD1 matches at 7 bases. Here the CDR3 reads CASGTTGLNTEAFF. DNA for the CDR3: TGCGCCAGCGGGACGACAGGGCTGAACACTGAAGCTTTCTTT.